The 2 T cell receptor beta chains presented below share a single source sample, sequenced in a study of early T cells in non-severe SARS-CoV-2 infection. One entry per CDR3 protein results from TCRdb running MiXCR on the 5' RACE reads. This table has 43,000 or so distinct CDR3 sequences, roughly 7% appearing once. The source material was whole blood. Receptor source: an adult who was a healthcare worker with PCR-confirmed SARS-CoV-2 infection or an uninfected control (not recorded which).

This clonotype was seen a few times. The chain carries TRBV7-8 and TRBJ2-7; TRBD1 matches at 7 bases. The CDR3 totals 13 residues. Germline trimming cut 5 bases from V and 2 bases from J; bases unmatched to any gene: 3. Germline V CDR1 and CDR2: SGHVS, FQNEAQ. CDR3 coding DNA: TGTGCCAGCAGCGCGGACAGGCCCTACGAGCAGTACTTC. Translating it yields CASSADRPYEQYF.

By proportion, this clonotype is medium-sized. The chain is built from TRBV6-1 and TRBJ2-7; a weak D match, TRBD1 (6 bases). The CDR3 is 14 residues long. CDR1 is MNHNS and CDR2 is SASEGT in the germline V gene. Trimming removed 0 bases from V and 0 bases from J, with 6 bases in between. The CDR3 loop is CASSEADSSYEQYF. CDR3 DNA: TGTGCCAGCAGTGAAGCGGACAGCTCCTACGAGCAGTACTTC.